The rows below give T cell receptor beta chains drawn from one sample of a study of blood T cell repertoires in COVID-19. The data were produced by immunoSEQ multiplex PCR, yet TCRdb's version contains in-frame clones alone and is incomplete. Of about 480,000 clones in the sample, more than 85% are singletons; the top ten hold over 4%. The sequenced sample consisted of peripheral blood. These receptors all stem from a woman younger than 45 with acute or convalescent COVID-19. Each CDR3 is given without its conserved first and last residue. D genes are given only for firm matches.

j_call d_call v_call cdr3_aa
TRBJ1-1 NA TRBV30 AWSVTVNTEAF
TRBJ2-1 NA TRBV9 ASSVHRASYNEQF
TRBJ1-3 NA TRBV15 ATSGVGGSGNTIY
TRBJ2-1 TRBD1 TRBV2 AITGTDEEYNEQF
TRBJ1-2 NA TRBV12-3/TRBV12-4 ASSLTANYGYT
TRBJ1-1 NA TRBV11-2 ASSLDRSSSEGNTEAF
TRBJ1-5 TRBD1 TRBV30 AWSGGQLSQPQH
TRBJ2-1 TRBD2 TRBV9 ASSVNSGGAAEQF
TRBJ1-2 TRBD1 TRBV5-4 ASSGDRVRGYT
TRBJ2-5 TRBD2 TRBV3-1/TRBV3-2 ASSQLIGGALETQY
TRBJ1-6 NA TRBV3-1/TRBV3-2 ASSRSGSSSPLH
TRBJ2-7 NA TRBV10-1 ASSEGGYEQY
TRBJ1-2 NA TRBV30 AWRNAGQGGYT
TRBJ1-1 NA TRBV4-2 ASSQGRVEGHTEAF
TRBJ2-5 TRBD2 TRBV4-1 ASSQWGGETQY
TRBJ1-2 NA TRBV12-1 ASSFRQKPNYGYT
TRBJ2-5 NA TRBV5-5 ASSFYAEETQY
TRBJ1-6 NA TRBV30 AWSVGLGYSPLH
TRBJ2-2 TRBD2 TRBV9 ASSVGKAGGPNTGELF
TRBJ2-1 TRBD2 TRBV11-2 ASSSKTGGDLSYNEQF
TRBJ2-7 TRBD1 TRBV7-3 ASSEAGQGYEQY
TRBJ1-2 NA TRBV27 ASSLLWGDPHGYT
TRBJ2-6 NA TRBV24-1 ATSLGGDGANVLT
TRBJ2-7 TRBD1 TRBV5-1 ASSSDRAPGEQY
TRBJ1-5 NA TRBV2 ASSEGAGRGSQPQH
TRBJ2-7 TRBD2 TRBV11-2 ASSLAGGLLYEQY
TRBJ2-5 NA TRBV5-1 ASSLAMAAETQY
TRBJ1-2 NA TRBV10-2 ASSAEFSSYGYT
TRBJ2-5 TRBD1 TRBV6-6 ASSWGTGGKGETQY
TRBJ2-1 TRBD2 TRBV3-1/TRBV3-2 ASSRLGGVRNEQF
TRBJ2-7 TRBD1 TRBV28 ASRGTGSREQY
TRBJ2-1 NA TRBV6-1 ASSEAKAAEQF
TRBJ2-5 TRBD2 TRBV3-1/TRBV3-2 ASSRSGGAWETQY
TRBJ1-1 NA TRBV27 ASSPGGLNTEAF
TRBJ1-1 TRBD1 TRBV3-1/TRBV3-2 ASSLMTGGSRAF
TRBJ2-3 NA TRBV7-9 ASSSGGSTDTQY
TRBJ2-1 NA TRBV5-1 ASSLGRGSFSVYNEQF
TRBJ2-5 TRBD2 TRBV6-6 ASSYGLAGAQETQY
TRBJ1-2 NA TRBV21-1 ASSKVRGYGYT
TRBJ2-5 TRBD2 TRBV9 ASSVVSGGPGTQY
TRBJ1-4 NA TRBV29-1 SVGSNEKLF
TRBJ2-5 NA TRBV6-6 ASSYSLATKTQY
TRBJ2-3 TRBD2 TRBV28 ASSLLGRGGIADTQY
TRBJ2-1 NA TRBV30 AWSPDIYNEQF
TRBJ2-7 TRBD2 TRBV11-2 ASSSAGERPYEQY
TRBJ2-7 TRBD1 TRBV28 ASSPDRVYEQY
TRBJ1-5 TRBD1 TRBV7-2 ASSLDADRTNQPQH
TRBJ2-6 TRBD2 TRBV5-6 ASSFDSGSSGANVLT
TRBJ1-2 NA TRBV20-1 SASLSQELYGYT
TRBJ2-1 TRBD2 TRBV2 ASRGTSGGTDYNEQF